This T cell receptor (beta chain) was identified in a study of molecular identifiers for immune sequencing clone quantification. Background on the study: Four of five RNA aliquots from approximately 20,000 or 100,000 naive CD8 T cells were sequenced. Broader study findings: Detecting spiked Jurkat TCR RNA from one cell among one million naive cells was reportedly possible. Effector cells kept over 99% of their molecules in clones above 20 RNA copies, while naive cells kept under 1% there.

The table lists this clonotype with many counts. Its antigen is currently unknown. TCRdb analysed the PCR reads with MiXCR anew, one entry per CDR3 protein. The table shows about half a million distinct CDR3 sequences, with 25% occurring only once. Trimming took off 4 bases at V and 5 bases at J, with 19 bases between the two ends. Per the germline V gene, CDR1 is SEHNR and CDR2 is FQNEAQ (reference sequence). The CDR3 runs 16 residues. The clonotype comes from a human donor in good health. Some libraries in this study had Jurkat cell RNA spiked in. The specimen was naive CD8+ T cells from blood, with Jurkat cell RNA spiked in. The sample's subset: FACS-sorted CD8+CD4-CCR7+CD45RA+ naive T cells. V usage is TRBV7-9 and J usage is TRBJ2-3, with a tentative D call TRBD2 (6 bases). The CDR3: CASSYRREVARDTQYF. The CDR3 DNA reads TGTGCCAGCAGCTATCGCAGGGAGGTCGCAAGAGATACGCAGTATTTT.